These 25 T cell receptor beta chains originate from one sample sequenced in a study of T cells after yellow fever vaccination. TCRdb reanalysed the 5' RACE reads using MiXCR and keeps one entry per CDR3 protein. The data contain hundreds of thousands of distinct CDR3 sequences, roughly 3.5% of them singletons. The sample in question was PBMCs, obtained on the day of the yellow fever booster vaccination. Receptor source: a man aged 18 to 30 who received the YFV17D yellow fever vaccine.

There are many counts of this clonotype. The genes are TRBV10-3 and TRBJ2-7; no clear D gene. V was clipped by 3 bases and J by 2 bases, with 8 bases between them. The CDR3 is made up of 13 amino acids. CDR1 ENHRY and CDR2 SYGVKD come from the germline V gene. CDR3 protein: CAISEAPAYEQYV. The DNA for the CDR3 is TGTGCCATCAGTGAAGCCCCGGCCTACGAGCAGTACGTC.

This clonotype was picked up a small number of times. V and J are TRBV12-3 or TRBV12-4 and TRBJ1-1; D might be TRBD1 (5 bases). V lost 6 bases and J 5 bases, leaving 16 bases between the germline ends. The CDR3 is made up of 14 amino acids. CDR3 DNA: TGTGCCAGCAGGCCCGGGGGGGGATGGACTGAAGCTTTCTTT. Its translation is CASRPGGGWTEAFF.

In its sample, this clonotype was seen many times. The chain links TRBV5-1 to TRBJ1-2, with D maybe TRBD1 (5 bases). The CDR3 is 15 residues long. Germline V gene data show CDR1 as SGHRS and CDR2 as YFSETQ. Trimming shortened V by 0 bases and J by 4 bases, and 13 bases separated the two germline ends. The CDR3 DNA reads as TGCGCCAGCAGCTTGGAAGGGACGGGCATCTATGGCTACACCTTC. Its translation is CASSLEGTGIYGYTF. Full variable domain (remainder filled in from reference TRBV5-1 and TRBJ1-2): KAGVTQTPRYLIKTRGQQVTLSCSPISGHRSVSWYQQTPGQGLQFLFEYFSETQRNKGNFPGRFSGRQFSNSRSEMNVSTLELGDSALYLCASSLEGTGIYGYTFGSGTRLTVV.

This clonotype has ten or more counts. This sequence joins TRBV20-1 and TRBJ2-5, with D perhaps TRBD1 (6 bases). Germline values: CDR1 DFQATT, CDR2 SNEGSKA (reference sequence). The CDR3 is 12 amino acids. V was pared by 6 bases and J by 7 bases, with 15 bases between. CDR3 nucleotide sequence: TGCAGTGCCTTACAGGGTTCTGCGACCCAGTACTTC. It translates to CSALQGSATQYF.

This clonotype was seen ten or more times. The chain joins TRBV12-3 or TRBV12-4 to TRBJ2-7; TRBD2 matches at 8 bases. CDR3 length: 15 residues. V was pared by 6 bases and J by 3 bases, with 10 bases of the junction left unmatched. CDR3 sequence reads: CASRSTSGSYYEQYF. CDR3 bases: TGTGCCAGCAGGTCAACTAGCGGATCATACTACGAGCAGTACTTC.

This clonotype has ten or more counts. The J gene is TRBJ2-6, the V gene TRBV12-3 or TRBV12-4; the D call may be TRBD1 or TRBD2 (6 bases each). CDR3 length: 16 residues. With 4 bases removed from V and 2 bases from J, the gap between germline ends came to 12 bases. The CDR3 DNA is TGTGCCAGCAGTTCTGGAGGGACAACTGGGGCCAACGTCCTGACTTTC. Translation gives CASSSGGTTGANVLTF.

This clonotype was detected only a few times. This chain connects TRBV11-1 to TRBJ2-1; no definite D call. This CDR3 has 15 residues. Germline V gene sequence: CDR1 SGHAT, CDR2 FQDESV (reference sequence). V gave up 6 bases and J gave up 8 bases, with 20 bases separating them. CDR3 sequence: CASSLRVLGPDEQFF. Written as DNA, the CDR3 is TGTGCCAGCAGTCTTAGAGTACTGGGCCCAGATGAGCAGTTCTTC.

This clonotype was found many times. CDR3 sequence: CSAHPGGRGDEQFF. The CDR3, as DNA: TGCAGTGCTCATCCCGGGGGTAGGGGCGATGAGCAGTTCTTC. The rearrangement uses TRBV20-1 and TRBJ2-1; possibly TRBD2 for D (6 bases). The V end lost 5 bases, the J end lost 8 bases, and 19 bases lay between the germline ends. Germline V lookup: CDR1 DFQATT, CDR2 SNEGSKA (reference sequence). This CDR3 has 14 residues.

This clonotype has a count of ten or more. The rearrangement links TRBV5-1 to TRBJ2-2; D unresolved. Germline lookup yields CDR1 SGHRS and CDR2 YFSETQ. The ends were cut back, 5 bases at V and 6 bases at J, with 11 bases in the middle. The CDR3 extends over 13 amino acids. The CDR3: CASRTASPGELFF. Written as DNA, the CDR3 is TGCGCCAGCAGGACTGCCTCTCCCGGGGAGCTGTTTTTT.

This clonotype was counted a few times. The CDR3 loop is CASSPLGEADYGYTF. The CDR3, as DNA: TGTGCCAGCTCACCTCTAGGGGAGGCGGACTATGGCTACACCTTC. This chain uses TRBV18 with TRBJ1-2, with a tentative D call TRBD1 (5 bases). From germline, CDR1 is KGHSH and CDR2 LQKENI. The CDR3 has 15 residues. V was pared by 3 bases and J by 3 bases, with 14 bases between.

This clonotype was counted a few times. In nucleotides, the CDR3 is TGTGCCACCAGTGACCGCATCGGGGAGCTGTTTTTT. It codes for CATSDRIGELFF. J is TRBJ2-2 and V is TRBV24-1; D remains unclear. Trimming stripped 4 bases from V and 7 bases from J, with 6 bases between. The CDR3 sequence is 12 residues long. The germline gives CDR1 KGHDR, CDR2 SFDVKD.

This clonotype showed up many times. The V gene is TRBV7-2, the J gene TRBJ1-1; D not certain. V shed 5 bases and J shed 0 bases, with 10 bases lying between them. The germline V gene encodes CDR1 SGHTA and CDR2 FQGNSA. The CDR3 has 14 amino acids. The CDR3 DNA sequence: TGTGCCAGCAGCCCAGCGGGCGTGAACACTGAAGCTTTCTTT. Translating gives CASSPAGVNTEAFF. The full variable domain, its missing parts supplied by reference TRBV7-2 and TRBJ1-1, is GAGVSQSPSNKVTEKGKDVELRCDPISGHTALYWYRQSLGQGLEFLIYFQGNSAPDKSGLPSDRFSAERTGGSVSTLTIQRTQQEDSAVYLCASSPAGVNTEAFFGQGTRLTVV.

The CDR3 is CASSLSSNGELFF. The CDR3 DNA follows: TGTGCCAGCAGCTTAAGCAGTAACGGGGAGCTGTTTTTT. The chain combines TRBV7-3 with TRBJ2-2, with D uncertain. V was cut by 1 base and J by 7 bases, with 7 bases left in between. Germline V gene sequence: CDR1 SGHTA, CDR2 FQGTGA. The CDR3 is 13 amino acids.

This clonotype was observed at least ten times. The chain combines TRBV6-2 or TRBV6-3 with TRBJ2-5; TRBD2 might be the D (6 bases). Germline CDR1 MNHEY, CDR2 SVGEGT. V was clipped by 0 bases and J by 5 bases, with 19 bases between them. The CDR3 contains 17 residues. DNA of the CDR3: TGTGCCAGCAGTTACTCGATCGGGGCGGCAGGGAGGGAGACCCAGTACTTC. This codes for CASSYSIGAAGRETQYF.

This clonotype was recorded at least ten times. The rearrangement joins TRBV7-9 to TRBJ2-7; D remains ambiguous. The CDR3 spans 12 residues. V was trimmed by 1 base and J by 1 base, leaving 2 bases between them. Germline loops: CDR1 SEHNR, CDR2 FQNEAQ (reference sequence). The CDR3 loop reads CASSLGSYEQYV. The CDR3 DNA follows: TGTGCCAGCAGCTTAGGGTCCTACGAGCAGTACGTC.

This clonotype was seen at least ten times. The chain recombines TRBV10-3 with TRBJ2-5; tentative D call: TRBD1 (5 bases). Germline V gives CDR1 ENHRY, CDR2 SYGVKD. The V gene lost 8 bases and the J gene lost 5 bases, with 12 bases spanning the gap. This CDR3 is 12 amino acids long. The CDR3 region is CAISRQSETQYF. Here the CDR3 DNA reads TGTGCCATCTCCCGACAGTCGGAGACCCAGTACTTC.

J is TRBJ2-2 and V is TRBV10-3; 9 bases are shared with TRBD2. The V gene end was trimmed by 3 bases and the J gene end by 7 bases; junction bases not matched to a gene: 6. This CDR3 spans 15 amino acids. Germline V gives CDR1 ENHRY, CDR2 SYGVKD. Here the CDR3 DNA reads TGTGCCATCAGTGACCCGAGACTAGCGGTCGGGGAGCTGTTTTTT. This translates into CAISDPRLAVGELFF.

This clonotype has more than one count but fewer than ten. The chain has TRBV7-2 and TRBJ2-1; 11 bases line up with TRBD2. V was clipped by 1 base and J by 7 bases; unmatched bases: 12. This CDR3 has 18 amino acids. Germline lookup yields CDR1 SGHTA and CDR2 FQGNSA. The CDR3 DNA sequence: TGTGCCAGCAGCTTAGTTCCCGTAGCGGGGGGGCCTCATAATGAGCAGTTCTTC. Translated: CASSLVPVAGGPHNEQFF.

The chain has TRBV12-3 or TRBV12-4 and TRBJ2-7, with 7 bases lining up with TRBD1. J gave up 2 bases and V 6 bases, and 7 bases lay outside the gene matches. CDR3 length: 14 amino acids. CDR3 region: CASRVRDRAYEQYF. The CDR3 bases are TGTGCCAGCAGGGTCCGGGACAGAGCCTACGAGCAGTACTTC.

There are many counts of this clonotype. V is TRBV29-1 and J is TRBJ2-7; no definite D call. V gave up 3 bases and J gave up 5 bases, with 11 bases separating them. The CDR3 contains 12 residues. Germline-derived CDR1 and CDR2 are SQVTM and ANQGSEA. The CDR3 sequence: CSVELGSHEQYF. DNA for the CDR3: TGCAGCGTTGAGCTGGGATCCCACGAGCAGTACTTC.

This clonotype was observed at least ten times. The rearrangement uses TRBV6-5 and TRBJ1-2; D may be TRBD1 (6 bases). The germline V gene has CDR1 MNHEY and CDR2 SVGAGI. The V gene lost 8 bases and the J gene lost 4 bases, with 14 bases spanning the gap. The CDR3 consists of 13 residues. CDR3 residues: CASHTGGPYGYTF. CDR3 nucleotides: TGTGCCAGCCATACCGGGGGCCCCTATGGCTACACCTTC.

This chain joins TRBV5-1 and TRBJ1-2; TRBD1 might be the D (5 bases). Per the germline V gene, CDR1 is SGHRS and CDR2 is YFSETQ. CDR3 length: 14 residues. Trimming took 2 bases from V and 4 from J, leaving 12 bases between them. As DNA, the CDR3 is TGCGCCAGCAGCTTACCCGACAGCTCCTATGGCTACACCTTC. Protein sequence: CASSLPDSSYGYTF.

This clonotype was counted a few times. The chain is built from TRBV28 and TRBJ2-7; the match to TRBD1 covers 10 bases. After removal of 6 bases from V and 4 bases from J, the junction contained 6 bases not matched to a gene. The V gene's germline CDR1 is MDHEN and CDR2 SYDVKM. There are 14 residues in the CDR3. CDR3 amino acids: CASSLPGQGYEQYV. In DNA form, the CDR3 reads TGTGCCAGCAGCCTACCGGGACAGGGGTACGAGCAGTACGTC.

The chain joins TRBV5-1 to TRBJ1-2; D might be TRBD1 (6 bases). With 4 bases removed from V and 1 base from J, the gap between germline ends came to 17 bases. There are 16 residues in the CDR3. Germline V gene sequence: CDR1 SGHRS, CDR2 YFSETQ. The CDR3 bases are TGCGCCAGCAGCCGTGGCGGGACACCTTTTAACTATGGCTACACCTTC. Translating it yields CASSRGGTPFNYGYTF.

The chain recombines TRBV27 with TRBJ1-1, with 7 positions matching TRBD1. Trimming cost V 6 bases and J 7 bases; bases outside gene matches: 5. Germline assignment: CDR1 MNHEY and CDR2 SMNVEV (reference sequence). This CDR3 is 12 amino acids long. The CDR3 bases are TGTGCCAGCAGAAACAGGGGTCTTGAAGCTTTCTTT. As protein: CASRNRGLEAFF.